This TCR beta chain was captured in a study of blood T cell repertoires in COVID-19. Overall study context: Samples taken during acute and convalescent COVID-19 were collected in the United States, Italy and Spain. Nucleic acid was either cDNA or gDNA, and it came from T cells, B-cell-depleted T cells, or PBMCs.

This CDR3 contains 17 residues. Trimming took 0 bases from V and 5 from J; bases not matched to a gene: 7. CDR1 is MNHEY, CDR2 SMNVEV, per germline (reference sequence). Measured with immunoSEQ multiplex PCR; TCRdb has only the in-frame clones, and not every one. Of about 180,000 clones in the sample, roughly four fifths are singletons; the top ten hold about 7.1%. Seattle patient enrollment occurred during active infection, with longitudinal follow-up thereafter. The genes are TRBV27 and TRBJ2-2; 9 bases line up with TRBD2. The receptor comes from a woman in her 70s with COVID-19, enrolled during active disease. Source material: peripheral blood. The CDR3 nucleotides read TGTGCCAGCAGTTTATCGGGTAGCGGGAGAATAACCGGGGAGCTGTTTTTT. Translation gives CASSLSGSGRITGELFF.